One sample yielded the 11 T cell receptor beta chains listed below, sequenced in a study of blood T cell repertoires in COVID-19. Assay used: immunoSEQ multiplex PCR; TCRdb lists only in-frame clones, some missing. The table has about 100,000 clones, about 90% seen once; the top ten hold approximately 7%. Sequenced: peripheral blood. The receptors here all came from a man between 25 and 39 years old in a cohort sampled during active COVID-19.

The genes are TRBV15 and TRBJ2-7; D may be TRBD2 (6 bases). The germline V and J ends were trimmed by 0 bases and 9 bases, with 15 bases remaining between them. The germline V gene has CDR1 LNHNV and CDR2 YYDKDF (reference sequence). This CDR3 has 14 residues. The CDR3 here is CATSRDRAGRRQYF. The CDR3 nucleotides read TGTGCCACCAGCAGAGATAGGGCAGGGAGGAGGCAGTACTTC.

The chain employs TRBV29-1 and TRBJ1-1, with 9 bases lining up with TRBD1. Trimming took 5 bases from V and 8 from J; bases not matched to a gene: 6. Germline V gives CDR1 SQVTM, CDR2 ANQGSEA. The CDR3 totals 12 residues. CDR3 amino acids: CSVRGTGMEAFF. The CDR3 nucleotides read TGCAGCGTTAGGGGGACAGGGATGGAAGCTTTCTTT.

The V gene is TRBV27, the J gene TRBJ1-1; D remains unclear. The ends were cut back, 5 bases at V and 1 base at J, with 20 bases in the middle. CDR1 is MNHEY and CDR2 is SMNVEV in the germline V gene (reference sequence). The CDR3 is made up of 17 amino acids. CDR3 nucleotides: TGTGCCAGCAGTCCTCTCCTTAGGCAGGTTAGGAACACTGAAGCTTTCTTT. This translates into CASSPLLRQVRNTEAFF.

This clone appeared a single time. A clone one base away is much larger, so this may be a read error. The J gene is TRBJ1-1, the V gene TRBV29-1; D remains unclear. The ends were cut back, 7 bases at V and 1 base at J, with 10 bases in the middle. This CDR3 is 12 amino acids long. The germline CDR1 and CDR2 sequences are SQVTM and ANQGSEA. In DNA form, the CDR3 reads TGCAGCGCTGGGGAGGGGAACACTGAAGCTTTCTTT. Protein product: CSAGEGNTEAFF.

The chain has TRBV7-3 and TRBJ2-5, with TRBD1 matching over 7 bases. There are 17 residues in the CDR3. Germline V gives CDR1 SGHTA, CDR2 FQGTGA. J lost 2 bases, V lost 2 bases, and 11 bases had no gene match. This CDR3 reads CASSLLGRAGGQETQYF. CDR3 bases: TGTGCCAGCAGCTTATTGGGTCGGGCAGGGGGACAAGAGACCCAGTACTTC.

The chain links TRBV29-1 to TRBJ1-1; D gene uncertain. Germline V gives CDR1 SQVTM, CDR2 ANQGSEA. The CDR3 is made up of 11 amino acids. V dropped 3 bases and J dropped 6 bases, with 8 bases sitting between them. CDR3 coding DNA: TGCAGCGTTGATAACAGACCTGAAGCTTTCTTT. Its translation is CSVDNRPEAFF. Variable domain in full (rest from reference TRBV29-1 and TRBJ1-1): SAVISQKPSRDICQRGTSLTIQCQVDSQVTMMFWYRQQPGQSLTLIATANQGSEATYESGFVIDKFPISRPNLTFSTLTVSNMSPEDSSIYLCSVDNRPEAFFGQGTRLTVV.

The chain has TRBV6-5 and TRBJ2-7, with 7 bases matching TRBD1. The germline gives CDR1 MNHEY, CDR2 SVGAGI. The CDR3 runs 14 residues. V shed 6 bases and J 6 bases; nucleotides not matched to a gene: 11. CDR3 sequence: CASSPDRERGEQYF. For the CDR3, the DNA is TGTGCCAGCAGCCCCGACAGGGAAAGGGGCGAGCAGTACTTC.

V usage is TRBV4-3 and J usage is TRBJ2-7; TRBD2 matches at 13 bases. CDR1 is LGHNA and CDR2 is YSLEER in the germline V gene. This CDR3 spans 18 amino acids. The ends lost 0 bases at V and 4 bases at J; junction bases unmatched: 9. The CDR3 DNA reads TGCGCCAGCAGCCAAGATTTGGCGGGGGGACTAGCGGGGTACGAGCAGTACTTC. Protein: CASSQDLAGGLAGYEQYF.

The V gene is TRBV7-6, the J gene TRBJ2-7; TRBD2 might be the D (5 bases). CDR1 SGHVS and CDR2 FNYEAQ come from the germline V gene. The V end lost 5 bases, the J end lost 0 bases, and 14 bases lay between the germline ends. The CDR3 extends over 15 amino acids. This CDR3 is CASSLRTASSYEQYF. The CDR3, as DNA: TGTGCCAGCAGCCTACGGACTGCGAGCTCCTACGAGCAGTACTTC.

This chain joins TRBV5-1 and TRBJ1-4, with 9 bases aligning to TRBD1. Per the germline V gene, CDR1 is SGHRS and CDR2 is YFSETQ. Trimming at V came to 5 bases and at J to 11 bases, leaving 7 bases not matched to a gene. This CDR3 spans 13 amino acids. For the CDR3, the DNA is TGCGCCAGCAGGCAGGATGGGACAGGGAAACTGTTTTTT. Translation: CASRQDGTGKLFF.

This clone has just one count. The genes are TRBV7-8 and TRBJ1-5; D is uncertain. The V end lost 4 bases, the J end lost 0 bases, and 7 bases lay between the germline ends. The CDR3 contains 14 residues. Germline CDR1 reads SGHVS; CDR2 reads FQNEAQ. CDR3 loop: CASSSVYSNQPQHF. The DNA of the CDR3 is TGTGCCAGCAGCTCCGTTTATAGCAATCAGCCCCAGCATTTT.